This TCR beta chain was sequenced during a study of T cell repertoires in cytomegalovirus infection. Study at large: Signatures in public TCR beta sequences pointed to both CMV infection and matching HLA type. Study-level findings and limits: Carriers of CMV plus the relevant HLA were identified by cumulative public TCR beta family frequency.

TCRdb passed the reads through MiXCR, listing each CDR3 protein once. The table lists just under 550,000 distinct CDR3 sequences, approximately 25% of them singletons. Germline CDR1 reads MGHDK; CDR2 reads SYGVNS. The ends were cut back, 5 bases at V and 9 bases at J, with 17 bases in the middle. The CDR3 loop spans 14 amino acids. A remark on this clonotype: Its antigen is as yet unknown.

Sequenced sample: PBMCs. V gene TRBV25-1 combines with J gene TRBJ2-1; D ambiguous. This receptor was taken from a human donor in good health (CMV status not recorded). Some clones in this sample may be carry-over from other donors' samples. In DNA, the CDR3 is TGTGCCAGCAGTACCTTTCTCAGTGGTGGTGAGCAGTTCTTC. Its protein is CASSTFLSGGEQFF.